Listed below are T cell receptor beta chains from one sample, sequenced in a study of CD4 T cells in relation to SARS-CoV-2 and coronaviruses. TCRdb's table, derived via immunoSEQ multiplex PCR, lists solely in-frame clones and lacks some. This sample has about 59,000 clones, with just over 85% found just once. Sequenced: memory CD4+ T cells from PBMCs. The receptors come from a human donor in good health. Each CDR3 is given with its conserved first and last residue. A D gene is named only where the DNA matches it firmly. Part of the rows lack a size; the others show once, few, many or a class for expanded clones.

d_call	j_call	v_call	clone_size	cdr3_nt	cdr3_aa
TRBD1	TRBJ2-7	TRBV25-1	once	TGTGCCAGCAGTCCCGCAGGGGGCTCCTACGAGCAGTACTTC	CASSPAGGSYEQYF
-	TRBJ1-1	TRBV7-3	-	TGTGCCAGCAGCCTACAGAAGAACACTGAAGCTTTCTTT	CASSLQKNTEAFF
-	TRBJ2-3	TRBV2	-	TGTGCCAGCAGTACGGACGGGACGGATACGCAGTATTTT	CASSTDGTDTQYF
TRBD2	TRBJ2-7	TRBV5-1	-	TGCGCCAGCAGCTTACTAGCGGGGAGCTCCTACGAGCAGTACTTC	CASSLLAGSSYEQYF
-	TRBJ2-2	TRBV19	-	TGTGCCAGTAGTTCAGGGCCCGCGAACACCGGGGAGCTGTTTTTT	CASSSGPANTGELFF
TRBD2	TRBJ2-5	TRBV28	-	TGTGCCAGCAGTTCCGGGACTACCATTCGCAAGACCCAGTACTTC	CASSSGTTIRKTQYF
TRBD2	TRBJ2-7	TRBV27	-	TGTGCCAGCAGTTTTTCTAGCGGGAGTAGGTACGAGCAGTACTTC	CASSFSSGSRYEQYF
-	TRBJ2-3	TRBV30	-	TGTGCCTGGAGCGCCGGGGGTGGCGCAGATACGCAGTATTTT	CAWSAGGGADTQYF
TRBD2	TRBJ2-7	TRBV5-1	-	TGCGCCAGCAGCCCCAGTCGGGAGGGGCCAAGCTCCTACGAGCAGTACTTC	CASSPSREGPSSYEQYF
-	TRBJ1-1	TRBV20-1	-	TGCAGGGGGCGAGGTTCCACTGAAGCTTTCTTT	CRGRGSTEAFF
TRBD1	TRBJ2-1	TRBV6-7	-	TGTGCCAGCAGGCCCTTAACAGGGGGCGCGAGCAATGAGCAGTTCTTC	CASRPLTGGASNEQFF
-	TRBJ2-7	TRBV4-2	-	TGTGCCAGCAGCCAAGATTCAGGGGCCCTCTACGAGCAGTACTTC	CASSQDSGALYEQYF
TRBD1	TRBJ1-2	TRBV5-4	-	TGTGCCCACAAAGGGACAGGAAATGGCTACACCTTC	CAHKGTGNGYTF
TRBD1	TRBJ1-4	TRBV2	-	TGTGCCAGCCTCAGGGGGCCTAATGAAAAACTGTTTTTT	CASLRGPNEKLFF
TRBD1	TRBJ2-1	TRBV19	-	TGTGCCAGTAATGACAGGGGCTCCTACAATGAGCAGTTCTTC	CASNDRGSYNEQFF
TRBD1	TRBJ1-2	TRBV11-2	-	TGTGCCAGCAGCCCAGAACCGACAGGGTTGAGCTACACCTTC	CASSPEPTGLSYTF
TRBD2	TRBJ2-5	TRBV3-1/TRBV3-2	-	TGTGCCAGCAGCCAAGCCTTCCTTGTGGCGGGAGAAGAGACCCAGTACTTC	CASSQAFLVAGEETQYF
TRBD1	TRBJ1-1	TRBV28	-	TGTGCCAGCAGTTTACCCGACAGGGTTGAAGCTTTCTTT	CASSLPDRVEAFF
-	TRBJ1-5	TRBV11-2	-	TGTGCCAGCAGCCAGAACAACGGTCAGCCCCAGCATTTT	CASSQNNGQPQHF
TRBD1	TRBJ2-7	TRBV7-9	-	TGTGCCAGCAGCTTTACAGGGGGCGGGTCCTACGAGCAGTACTTC	CASSFTGGGSYEQYF
TRBD1	TRBJ1-5	TRBV19	few	TGTGCCAGTAGTATGAGAGGGGGCGAAGGCAATCAGCCCCAGCATTTT	CASSMRGGEGNQPQHF
TRBD1	TRBJ2-7	TRBV6-5	-	TGTGCCAGCAGGCCACCGGGACAGAGTTACGAGCAGTACTTC	CASRPPGQSYEQYF
TRBD2	TRBJ2-5	TRBV5-1	-	TGCGCCAGCAGCCGGACTAGCGGGAACCAAGAGACCCAGTACTTC	CASSRTSGNQETQYF
-	TRBJ2-3	TRBV28	-	TGTGCCAGCAGTTTCGCTCCGCCTAGCACAGATACGCAGTATTTT	CASSFAPPSTDTQYF
-	TRBJ2-7	TRBV19	-	TGTGCCAGTACCCGGGGGGGGACAGGGACCTACGAGCAGTACTTC	CASTRGGTGTYEQYF
-	TRBJ2-7	TRBV5-1	-	TGCGCCAGCAGCTTGGAGGTTCCTGGGGAGCAGTACTTC	CASSLEVPGEQYF
-	TRBJ2-4	TRBV14	-	TGTGCCAGCAGCCAACCCACAGGGACCAAAAACATTCAGTACTTC	CASSQPTGTKNIQYF
-	TRBJ2-1	TRBV14	-	TGTGCCAGCAGCCAAGATTGGGGAGTCAATGAGCAGTTCTTC	CASSQDWGVNEQFF
-	TRBJ1-2	TRBV2	-	TGTGCCAGCAGTGATACAGGGAAGGGTGGCTACACCTTC	CASSDTGKGGYTF
-	TRBJ1-5	TRBV30	-	TGTGCCTGGAGTGAGGACAGTAGCAATCAGCCCCAGCATTTT	CAWSEDSSNQPQHF
TRBD2	TRBJ2-6	TRBV28	once	TGTGCCAGCAGGACGACTAGCGGGTCTGGGGCCAACGTCCTGACTTTC	CASRTTSGSGANVLTF
-	TRBJ1-5	TRBV7-2	-	TGTGCCAGCAGCTTAGAAGACCCTGGGGGCAATCAGCCCCAGCATTTT	CASSLEDPGGNQPQHF
-	TRBJ2-5	TRBV6-2/TRBV6-3	-	TGTGCCAGCAGTTACCCGACAGGACAGCAAGAGACCCAGTACTTC	CASSYPTGQQETQYF
-	TRBJ1-5	TRBV9	-	TGTGCCAGCAGCGTAGAGGCGGGGCAGCCCCAGCATTTT	CASSVEAGQPQHF
-	TRBJ2-3	TRBV18	-	TGTGCCAGCTCACCACAGGAAGCGGGTGCAGATACGCAGTATTTT	CASSPQEAGADTQYF
TRBD1	TRBJ1-2	TRBV6-5	-	TGTGCCAGCAGGCGGGACAGTGGGAACTATGGCTACACCTTC	CASRRDSGNYGYTF
-	TRBJ2-6	TRBV7-9	-	TGTGCCAGCAGCTTAGCAAGGGGGAGATTCTCTGGGGCCAACGTCCTGACTTTC	CASSLARGRFSGANVLTF
-	TRBJ2-1	TRBV29-1	-	TGCAGCGTTGCTTCCAGCCTCACTACCTACAATGAGCAGTTCTTC	CSVASSLTTYNEQFF
TRBD2	TRBJ2-1	TRBV10-1	-	TGCGCCAGCCCCGCTAGCGGGACCGATATTCGCAATGAGCAGTTCTTC	CASPASGTDIRNEQFF
-	TRBJ1-5	TRBV4-1	-	TGCGCCAGCAGCCAAGATGGGGGCGGATGGAATCAGCCCCAGCATTTT	CASSQDGGGWNQPQHF
-	TRBJ2-3	TRBV5-1	-	TGCGCCAGCAGGGCGGAAAGCACAGATACGCAGTATTTT	CASRAESTDTQYF
-	TRBJ1-4	TRBV5-1	-	TGCGCCAGCCGGCTGGGGGGGTCTAATGAAAAACTGTTTTTT	CASRLGGSNEKLFF
-	TRBJ1-3	TRBV4-1	-	TGCGCCGCCGCTTTAGGGCCGAGCTCTGGAAACACCATATATTTT	CAAALGPSSGNTIYF
-	TRBJ1-5	TRBV15	-	TGTGCCACCAGCAGAGATCGGCAAAGGGTCGGTCAGCCCCAGCATTTT	CATSRDRQRVGQPQHF
-	TRBJ2-2	TRBV28	-	TGTGCCAGCAGCCTACTCGGTAGGAACACCGGGGAGCTGTTTTTT	CASSLLGRNTGELFF
-	TRBJ2-3	TRBV6-5	-	TGTGCCAGCAGTTGGATGGCCACAGATACGCAGTATTTT	CASSWMATDTQYF
-	TRBJ2-1	TRBV3-1/TRBV3-2	-	TGTGCCAGCAGCCAAGGGTACAATGAGCAGTTCTTC	CASSQGYNEQFF
TRBD1	TRBJ1-2	TRBV7-9	-	TGTGCCAGCAGCCGAGGGTCCGGGACAGCCATCTATGGCTACACCTTC	CASSRGSGTAIYGYTF
TRBD2	TRBJ2-5	TRBV29-1	-	TGCAGCGTTGGGACTAGCGGGAAAGGGACCCAGTACTTC	CSVGTSGKGTQYF
-	TRBJ2-2	TRBV5-1	-	TGCGCCAGCAAGAGGACAGTGAACACCGGGGAGCTGTTTTTT	CASKRTVNTGELFF
TRBD2	TRBJ2-5	TRBV19	-	TGTGCCAGTAGTATGAGGGACTACGATTACCAAGAGACCCAGTACTTC	CASSMRDYDYQETQYF
TRBD1	TRBJ1-1	TRBV28	-	TGTGCCAGCAGTATAAAGACAGGGGCCAACACTGAAGCTTTCTTT	CASSIKTGANTEAFF
-	TRBJ1-1	TRBV24-1	-	TGTGCCACTAGGGGTTCAAACACTGAAGCTTTCTTT	CATRGSNTEAFF
-	TRBJ1-5	TRBV28	-	TGTGCCAGCAGTTTGCGTCAGATCAATCAGCCCCAGCATTTT	CASSLRQINQPQHF
TRBD2	TRBJ2-1	TRBV27	-	TGTGCCAGCAGTGCCCCTAGCGGGAGGGCATCAAATGAGCAGTTCTTC	CASSAPSGRASNEQFF